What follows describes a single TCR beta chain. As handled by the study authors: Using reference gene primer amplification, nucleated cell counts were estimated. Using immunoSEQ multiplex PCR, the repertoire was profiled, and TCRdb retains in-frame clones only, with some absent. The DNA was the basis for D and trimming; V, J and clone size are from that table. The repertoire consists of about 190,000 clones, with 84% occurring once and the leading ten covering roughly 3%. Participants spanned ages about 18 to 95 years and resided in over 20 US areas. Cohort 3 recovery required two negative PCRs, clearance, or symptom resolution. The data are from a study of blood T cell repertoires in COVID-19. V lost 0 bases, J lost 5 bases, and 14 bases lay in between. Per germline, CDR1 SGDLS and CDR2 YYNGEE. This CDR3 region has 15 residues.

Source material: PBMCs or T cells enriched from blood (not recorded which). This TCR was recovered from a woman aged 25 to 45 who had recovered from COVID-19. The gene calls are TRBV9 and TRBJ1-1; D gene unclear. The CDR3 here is CASSVEERLRTEAFF. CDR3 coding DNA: TGTGCCAGCAGCGTAGAGGAGCGGTTGAGGACTGAAGCTTTCTTT.